Presented here are 23 T cell receptor beta chains from one specimen sequenced in a study of cytomegalovirus exposure and HLA in healthy donors (dated by TCRdb to about 2017). Receptor libraries were prepared by the immunoSEQ multiplex PCR assay. The multiplex PCR relied on a mix of 60 forward primers for TCR Vbeta segments and 13 reverse primers for TCR Jbeta segments. Not all clones reach the TCRdb copy of this immuneACCESS table, which keeps in-frame sequences only. Checked studies attribute under half of the gap to unresolved V genes and leave the rest unexplained. In this sample the table shows around 170,000 clones, less than 75% of which occur a single time. The top ten clones comprise about 1.6% of the sample. What was sequenced was PBMCs. All receptors derive from a girl between 10 and 17 years old in good health and CMV-seronegative.

The gene calls are TRBV5-1 and TRBJ1-2; 9 bases align to TRBD1. From germline, CDR1 is SGHRS and CDR2 YFSETQ. V gave up 2 bases and J gave up 8 bases; unmatched junction bases: 16. The CDR3 covers 17 residues. CDR3 sequence reads: CASSLVGQGLSAGGYTF. The DNA of the CDR3 is TGCGCCAGCAGCTTAGTGGGACAGGGACTATCGGCGGGCGGCTACACCTTC.

As to this clone: The limits of the CDR3 on the DNA are not certain, so only TCRdb's listed CDR3 is given. The gene calls are TRBV7-9 and TRBJ1-2. The germline CDR1 and CDR2 sequences are SEHNR and FQNEAQ (reference sequence). The CDR3 adds up to 14 amino acids, both ends counted. The CDR3 sequence is CASSSSGGWDGYTF.

This chain uses TRBV27 with TRBJ2-1, with 9 bases identical to TRBD2. This CDR3 region has 18 residues. V dropped 2 bases and J dropped 0; count of bases not matched to a gene: 8. Germline V CDR1 and CDR2: MNHEY, SMNVEV (reference sequence). The CDR3 here is CASSLQAGGFSSYNEQFF. In DNA, the CDR3 is TGTGCCAGCAGTTTACAAGCGGGGGGTTTCAGCTCCTACAATGAGCAGTTCTTC.

The chain links TRBV18 to TRBJ1-2, with 7 bases fitting TRBD1. Germline values: CDR1 KGHSH, CDR2 LQKENI. This CDR3 has 14 residues. Trimming took 6 bases from V and 6 from J; bases not matched to a gene: 10. The CDR3: CASSLFDRDNGYTF. CDR3 nucleotide sequence: TGTGCCAGCTCTCTCTTTGACAGGGATAATGGCTACACCTTC.

The chain combines TRBV2 with TRBJ1-2; D gene uncertain. This CDR3 spans 12 amino acids. V was trimmed by 3 bases and J by 2 bases, leaving 4 bases between them. Germline V lookup: CDR1 SNHLY, CDR2 FYNNEI. The CDR3 here is CASSERNYGYTF. CDR3 DNA: TGTGCCAGCAGTGAGAGGAACTATGGCTACACCTTC.

The rearrangement uses TRBV7-3 and TRBJ1-1; TRBD1 matches 8 bases. CDR1 is SGHTA, CDR2 FQGTGA, per germline. Trimming at V came to 5 bases and at J to 0 bases, leaving 5 bases not matched to a gene. The CDR3 totals 15 residues. DNA of the CDR3: TGTGCCAGCAGCCCTAGACAGGGGATGAACACTGAAGCTTTCTTT. It yields the protein CASSPRQGMNTEAFF.

The V gene is TRBV19, the J gene TRBJ2-3; 7 bases fit TRBD1. V shed 4 bases and J 2 bases; nucleotides not matched to a gene: 9. The V gene's germline CDR1 is LNHDA and CDR2 SQIVND (reference sequence). CDR3 length: 16 amino acids. CDR3 DNA: TGTGCCAGTAGTAGGCAGGGACAGAGAGACACAGATACGCAGTATTTT. It yields the protein CASSRQGQRDTDTQYF.

V is TRBV15 and J is TRBJ1-2; D gene unclear. Between the trimmed V and J ends, which lost 3 bases and 7 bases, there was a span of 12 bases. The CDR3 spans 13 residues. Germline CDR1 is LNHNV and CDR2 is YYDKDF (reference sequence). In DNA, the CDR3 is TGTGCCACCAGCAGGTCGGGAGGAGGTGGCTACACCTTC. This encodes CATSRSGGGGYTF.

The chain recombines TRBV29-1 with TRBJ1-4; 7 positions agree with TRBD1. V was clipped by 6 bases and J by 7 bases; unmatched bases: 8. The CDR3 runs to 13 residues. Germline CDR1 and CDR2: SQVTM and ANQGSEA. The CDR3 spells CSVEQGIGEKLFF. The CDR3 nucleotides are TGCAGCGTCGAACAGGGGATAGGTGAAAAACTGTTTTTT. Together with reference TRBV29-1 and TRBJ1-4, the CDR3 gives the full variable domain: SAVISQKPSRDICQRGTSLTIQCQVDSQVTMMFWYRQQPGQSLTLIATANQGSEATYESGFVIDKFPISRPNLTFSTLTVSNMSPEDSSIYLCSVEQGIGEKLFFGSGTQLSVL.

The genes are TRBV29-1 and TRBJ2-5; a weak D match, TRBD1 (5 bases). Germline CDR1 SQVTM, CDR2 ANQGSEA. The V end was cut by 1 base, the J end by 0 bases, with 6 bases between. This CDR3 has 13 residues. The CDR3 DNA follows: TGCAGCGTTGAAGGGGGCAACCAAGAGACCCAGTACTTC. It specifies CSVEGGNQETQYF.

The rearrangement uses TRBV19 and TRBJ1-2, with D unresolved. This CDR3 is built from 12 residues. Between the trimmed V and J ends, which lost 4 bases and 4 bases, there was a span of 7 bases. From germline, CDR1 is LNHDA and CDR2 SQIVND (reference sequence). CDR3 DNA: TGTGCCAGTAGTAGGGAGATCTATGGCTACACCTTC. Amino acids: CASSREIYGYTF.

Concerning this clone itself: Its ends do not fully match the called genes, so a read error is possible. This chain joins TRBV27 and TRBJ1-1; no reliable D call. Germline V gene sequence: CDR1 MNHEY, CDR2 SMNVEV (reference sequence). The CDR3 consists of 14 residues. CDR3 amino acids: CATSTFSMNTEAFF. The CDR3 nucleotides are TGTGCCACCAGTACTTTTTCTATGAACACTGAAGCTTTCTTT.

The chain links TRBV7-9 to TRBJ2-4; 8 bases align to TRBD1. The ends lost 3 bases at V and 4 bases at J; junction bases unmatched: 5. Germline V gives CDR1 SEHNR, CDR2 FQNEAQ (reference sequence). The CDR3 totals 15 residues. The CDR3 sequence: CASSFRTGTKNIQYF. Written as DNA, the CDR3 is TGTGCCAGCAGCTTTCGGACAGGGACAAAAAACATTCAGTACTTC.

The genes are TRBV19 and TRBJ1-1; D possibly corresponds to TRBD1 (6 bases). The CDR3 contains 14 residues. CDR1 and CDR2 (germline): LNHDA, SQIVND (reference sequence). With 6 bases removed from V and 7 bases from J, the gap between germline ends came to 18 bases. In nucleotides, the CDR3 is TGTGCCAGTAGCTTACTACAGGGATCCTATGAAGCTTTCTTT. It yields the protein CASSLLQGSYEAFF. The full variable domain, rest sourced from reference TRBV19 and TRBJ1-1, is DGGITQSPKYLFRKEGQNVTLSCEQNLNHDAMYWYRQDPGQGLRLIYYSQIVNDFQKGDIAEGYSVSREKKESFPLTVTSAQKNPTAFYLCASSLLQGSYEAFFGQGTRLTVV.

The rearrangement uses TRBV5-1 and TRBJ2-2, with D perhaps matching TRBD1 (6 bases). The germline V gene encodes CDR1 SGHRS and CDR2 YFSETQ. Trimming removed 0 bases from V and 1 base from J, with 13 bases in between. The CDR3 is 17 residues long. The CDR3 loop reads CASSLGTASMNTGELFF. DNA for the CDR3: TGCGCCAGCAGCTTGGGGACAGCCTCCATGAACACCGGGGAGCTGTTTTTT. Full variable domain (remainder filled in from reference TRBV5-1 and TRBJ2-2): KAGVTQTPRYLIKTRGQQVTLSCSPISGHRSVSWYQQTPGQGLQFLFEYFSETQRNKGNFPGRFSGRQFSNSRSEMNVSTLELGDSALYLCASSLGTASMNTGELFFGEGSRLTVL.

The CDR3 nucleotides are TGTGCCAGTACCGATATGGCACTGGGGAGCTCCCAGCCCCAGCATTTT. It codes for CASTDMALGSSQPQHF. V usage is TRBV19 and J usage is TRBJ1-5, with no clear D. Looked up from germline, CDR1 is LNHDA and CDR2 is SQIVND (reference sequence). CDR3 length: 16 residues. The V and J ends lost 7 bases and 7 bases respectively, with 23 bases between them.

V is TRBV9 and J is TRBJ2-3; tentatively, D is TRBD2 (7 bases). The CDR3 covers 15 residues. The V end lost 3 bases, the J end lost 1 base, and 12 bases lay between the germline ends. Germline assignment: CDR1 SGDLS and CDR2 YYNGEE. CDR3: CASSARGAGTDTQYF. The CDR3 region has the DNA TGTGCCAGCAGCGCTCGGGGGGCGGGCACAGATACGCAGTATTTT.

The chain couples TRBV10-3 to TRBJ2-2, with TRBD2 identical over 12 bases. The junction had 9 bases not matched to a gene; V was cut back by 6 bases and J by 4 bases. The CDR3 totals 17 residues. Germline CDR1 and CDR2: ENHRY and SYGVKD. Written as DNA, the CDR3 is TGTGCCATCAGGCGGACTAGCGGGGTCGAGGGCACCGGGGAGCTGTTTTTT. This sequence encodes CAIRRTSGVEGTGELFF.

The V and J genes are TRBV7-2 and TRBJ1-5; D is unresolved. V lost 5 bases and J lost 0, with 14 bases in between. The length of the CDR3 is 16 residues. CDR1 and CDR2 from the germline V gene are SGHTA and FQGNSA. Here the CDR3 DNA reads TGTGCCAGCAGCCCAGGTTACCCTAATAGCAATCAGCCCCAGCATTTT. Its translation: CASSPGYPNSNQPQHF.

CDR3 region: CSARAPSGQFF. As DNA, the CDR3 is TGCAGTGCTAGGGCCCCGTCGGGGCAGTTCTTC. The genes are TRBV20-1 and TRBJ2-1; D uncertain. CDR3 size: 11 residues. CDR1 and CDR2 (germline): DFQATT, SNEGSKA (reference sequence). The V end lost 3 bases, the J end lost 12 bases, and 12 bases lay between the germline ends.

The chain joins TRBV6-5 to TRBJ2-7, with TRBD1 matching 8 bases. The trim removed 6 bases at V and 4 bases at J, leaving 8 bases unmatched. CDR3 length: 14 residues. Germline assignment: CDR1 MNHEY and CDR2 SVGAGI. The CDR3 sequence: CASSLSGGSYEQYF. In DNA form, the CDR3 reads TGTGCCAGCAGCTTATCAGGGGGCTCATACGAGCAGTACTTC.

In its sample, this clone was seen once. The chain links TRBV2 to TRBJ1-1, with TRBD1 matching over 8 bases. V lost 7 bases to trimming and J lost 4 bases; unmatched junction nucleotides: 11. Germline CDR1 reads SNHLY; CDR2 reads FYNNEI. CDR3 length equals 15 residues. CDR3 bases: TGTGCCAGCAATACGGACGAACAGGGGGGCACTGAAGCTTTCTTT. It is translated as CASNTDEQGGTEAFF.

The genes are TRBV6-6 and TRBJ1-2; D is unresolved. Trimming cost V 8 bases and J 2 bases, with 9 bases left between them. The germline CDR1 and CDR2 sequences are MNHNY and SVGAGI (reference sequence). This CDR3 comprises 12 residues. The DNA for the CDR3 is TGTGCCAGCGCTCGGGAGAACTATGGCTACACCTTC. This codes for CASARENYGYTF.